These 16 T cell receptor beta chains came from one sample sequenced in a study of neurological immune-mediated disorders. Sample time point: technical triplicate 3. From the 5' RACE reads, TCRdb called clonotypes with MiXCR, one entry per CDR3 protein. The sample includes approximately 28,000 distinct CDR3 sequences, approximately 16% of them seen just once. The sequencing sample was made of CD4+ T cells from blood. All receptors derive from a female donor with HTLV-1-associated myelopathy (HAM/TSP).

Many counts were recorded for this clonotype. V usage is TRBV7-2 and J usage is TRBJ2-7; D ambiguous. The CDR3 sequence is 14 residues long. V was pared by 2 bases and J by 0 bases, with 8 bases between. Germline CDR1 SGHTA, CDR2 FQGNSA. CDR3 nucleotide sequence: TGTGCCAGCAGCTTACAGCCGACCTCCTACGAGCAGTACTTC. It encodes CASSLQPTSYEQYF.

This clonotype was seen ten or more times. The rearrangement uses TRBV12-1 and TRBJ1-1; the table's D call of TRBD1 was not tested on the DNA. TRBV12-1 is recorded as a pseudogene. There are 15 residues in the CDR3. The CDR3 region has the DNA TGTGCCAGCAGCTTTGTGGGGACACGTGGGACTGAAGCTTTCTTT. Its protein product is CASSFVGTRGTEAFF.

This clonotype was observed many times. The chain carries TRBV19 and TRBJ1-2, with D tentatively TRBD1 (5 bases). Germline-derived CDR1 and CDR2 are LNHDA and SQIVND (reference sequence). V was pared by 1 base and J by 2 bases, with 14 bases between. The CDR3 is 16 residues long. CDR3 loop: CASSIAGHGINYGYTF. CDR3 coding DNA: TGTGCCAGTAGTATAGCCGGACACGGAATAAACTATGGCTACACCTTC.

This clonotype was seen once. The chain couples TRBV21-1 to TRBJ2-1; the DNA was not compared with TRBD2, the D call given in the table. TRBV21-1 is annotated as a pseudogene. CDR3 length: 16 amino acids. As DNA, the CDR3 is TGTGCCAGCAGCAAGGACGGGACTAGCAGCTACAATGAGCAGTTCTTC. This codes for CASSKDGTSSYNEQFF.

J is TRBJ2-5 and V is TRBV20-1; 9 positions agree with TRBD2. The CDR3 extends over 13 amino acids. Germline loops: CDR1 DFQATT, CDR2 SNEGSKA (reference sequence). The trim removed 3 bases at V and 2 bases at J, leaving 1 base unmatched. The CDR3 here is CSARSGGQETQYF. CDR3 nucleotides: TGCAGTGCTAGGAGCGGGGGGCAAGAGACCCAGTACTTC.

The table lists this clonotype with many counts. This chain uses TRBV25-1 with TRBJ2-7; D not resolved. Looked up from germline, CDR1 is MGHDK and CDR2 is SYGVNS. The V end was cut by 4 bases, the J end by 5 bases, with 12 bases between. This CDR3 spans 13 amino acids. CDR3: CASSAPVDHEQYF. The CDR3 DNA sequence: TGTGCCAGCAGTGCACCCGTTGACCACGAGCAGTACTTC.

This clonotype was observed many times. The chain joins TRBV28 to TRBJ2-5, with D perhaps being TRBD1 or TRBD2 (5 bases each). The germline CDR1 and CDR2 sequences are MDHEN and SYDVKM. CDR3 length: 14 amino acids. Trimming left V 1 base short and J 1 base short, with 7 bases between. The chain's CDR3 is CASSLSGTQETQYF. The CDR3, as DNA: TGTGCCAGCAGTTTATCCGGGACCCAAGAGACCCAGTACTTC.

This clonotype was observed many times. V and J are TRBV9 and TRBJ2-3; D uncertain. In germline, CDR1 is SGDLS, CDR2 YYNGEE. This CDR3 has 13 amino acids. V was cut by 3 bases and J by 2 bases, with 7 bases left in between. For the CDR3, the DNA is TGTGCCAGCAGCGAAATACACACAGATACGCAGTATTTT. Its translation is CASSEIHTDTQYF.

Ten or more counts support this clonotype. The chain links TRBV5-1 to TRBJ2-3, with unresolved D. Germline values: CDR1 SGHRS, CDR2 YFSETQ. Trimming cost V 0 bases and J 1 base, with 9 bases left between them. This CDR3 has 15 residues. CDR3 DNA sequence: TGCGCCAGCAGCTTGGGAGGCATCCGCACAGATACGCAGTATTTT. As protein: CASSLGGIRTDTQYF.

CDR3 residues: CASSGQGTLEAQYF. The CDR3 DNA reads as TGTGCCAGCAGCGGACAGGGGACGCTAGAGGCGCAGTATTTT. The chain couples TRBV7-2 to TRBJ2-3; 9 bases agree with TRBD1. The J segment lost 10 bases and the V segment lost 5 bases, leaving 10 bases of the junction unmatched. CDR1 and CDR2 from the germline V gene are SGHTA and FQGNSA. This CDR3 has 14 amino acids.

This clonotype has a count of ten or more. The chain uses TRBV4-1 and TRBJ2-5; D gene uncertain. Germline values: CDR1 MGHRA, CDR2 YSYEKL. The CDR3 is 14 residues long. With 4 bases removed from V and 5 bases from J, the gap between germline ends came to 14 bases. CDR3 region: CASSPQTTRETQYF. CDR3 nucleotide sequence: TGCGCCAGCAGCCCCCAGACGACCCGGGAGACCCAGTACTTC.

This clonotype was counted many times. The junction does not match germline at one end; this may be a read error. The V and J genes are TRBV7-2 and TRBJ2-3; TRBD2 is a possible D gene (6 bases). This CDR3 spans 15 amino acids. Per germline, CDR1 SGHTA and CDR2 FQGNSA. Written as DNA, the CDR3 is TGTGCCAGCAGGTTAGCCCCGGGGGGCACAGATACGCAGTATTTT. The encoded protein is CASRLAPGGTDTQYF.

At least ten counts were recorded for this clonotype. This chain joins TRBV27 and TRBJ2-4, with D unresolved. Between the trimmed V and J ends, which lost 5 bases and 9 bases, there was a span of 20 bases. Germline CDR1 MNHEY, CDR2 SMNVEV (reference sequence). The CDR3 runs to 15 residues. This CDR3 reads CASSPGPQRKSIQYF. In DNA, the CDR3 is TGTGCCAGCAGTCCCGGGCCACAGAGGAAATCCATTCAGTACTTC.

This clonotype was recorded at least ten times. The chain couples TRBV5-1 to TRBJ2-7; TRBD1 agrees at 8 bases. The CDR3 consists of 12 residues. After removal of 2 bases from V and 6 bases from J, the junction contained 1 base not matched to a gene. Looked up from germline, CDR1 is SGHRS and CDR2 is YFSETQ. CDR3 in amino acids: CASSFRGPEQYF. The CDR3, as DNA: TGCGCCAGCAGCTTCAGGGGGCCCGAGCAGTACTTC.

This clonotype was observed many times. Here the CDR3 DNA reads TGTGCCAGCAGTTCGGGACAGGGGGACGAGCAGTACTTC. The encoded protein is CASSSGQGDEQYF. The V and J genes are TRBV7-9 and TRBJ2-7, with 11 positions matching TRBD1. J gave up 5 bases and V 6 bases, and 3 bases lay outside the gene matches. The CDR3 is 13 amino acids. Germline CDR1 reads SEHNR; CDR2 reads FQNEAQ (reference sequence).

This clonotype appeared many times. The chain has TRBV5-6 and TRBJ2-5, with D possibly being TRBD1 (5 bases). The V gene's germline CDR1 is SGHDT and CDR2 YYEEEE. Trimming stripped 0 bases from V and 2 bases from J, with 5 bases between. The CDR3 consists of 13 residues. CDR3 nucleotides: TGTGCCAGCAGCTTGGGACAGCAAGAGACCCAGTACTTC. It codes for CASSLGQQETQYF.